This T cell receptor (beta chain) is from a study of shared clonotypes between healthy human individuals. Across the whole study: Researchers drew samples from a couple of women and three men aged 18 to 49.

The junction had 5 bases not matched to a gene; V was cut back by 7 bases and J by 1 base. The germline CDR1 and CDR2 sequences are MDHEN and SYDVKM. The CDR3 contains 16 residues. Sequencing was performed with immunoSEQ multiplex PCR; in TCRdb, only in-frame clones are kept and a portion is missing. The data show some 1.4 million clones, with 95% to 97% seen just once and about 1.2% held by the top ten. The sample holds one count of this clone. Its antigen is not known. Study results and caveats: The sharing of approximately 5.1% of naive CD4 clonotypes was seen across a handful of donors.

The clonotype was recovered from a man aged 25-45 years in good health. The material sequenced was naive CD4+ T cells sorted from blood. Indicated subset: CD45RA+ positively selected. The chain recombines TRBV28 with TRBJ2-2, with 11 bases fitting TRBD2. The chain's CDR3 is CASTPGLAENTGELFF. DNA for the CDR3: TGTGCCAGCACTCCGGGACTAGCGGAGAACACCGGGGAGCTGTTTTTT.